This TCR beta chain was identified during a study of blood T cells in healthy people across ages. Study-wide points: Because sorting was not performed, PBMCs prevented conclusive naive versus antigen-experienced comparison.

Remarks on this clonotype: Antigen specificity is unknown.

Next came a second PCR, run for about 6 to 11 cycles, which used a sample-barcoded 5' primer along with a J-beta primer mix. Every cDNA molecule bore a tag from a template-switch adaptor containing 12 random nucleotides. TCRdb re-analysed the 5' RACE reads in MiXCR, keeping a single row per CDR3 protein. The table records over 500,000 distinct CDR3 sequences, approximately 52% of them present only once. Between the trimmed V and J ends, which lost 0 bases and 5 bases, there was a span of 9 bases. Germline V gene lookup returns CDR1 SGHRS and CDR2 YFSETQ. This CDR3 contains 14 residues. All donors came from Russia, were Caucasian and healthy, and spanned ages roughly 6 to 100. Donors each provided around 9 milliliters of peripheral blood.

Sequenced sample: blood. The TCR originated in a woman older than 75 in good health. V gene TRBV5-1 combines with J gene TRBJ2-1; D might be TRBD1 (6 bases). CDR3 nucleotides: TGCGCCAGCAGCTTGGACAGGGTTCACAATGAGCAGTTCTTC. Protein sequence: CASSLDRVHNEQFF.